These T cell receptor beta chains were read from a single sample in a study of shared clonotypes between healthy human individuals. Libraries were prepared by immunoSEQ multiplex PCR; TCRdb keeps only in-frame clonotypes and omits some of them. The table shows about 1 million clones, with about three quarters occurring only once. Input material: memory CD4+ T cells sorted from blood. The receptors stem from a man between 18 and 29 years old in good health. The CDR3 runs from the conserved cysteine through the conserved F or W. A D gene is named only where the DNA matches it firmly. Rows may omit the clone size; those that give it use once, few, many or a size class.

clone size	D gene	V gene	J gene	CDR3 DNA	CDR3 protein
.	TRBD2	TRBV5-5	TRBJ2-7	TGTGCCAGCAGTCCTGGGGTAGCGGGGGCCTTTTCCTACGAGCAGTACTTC	CASSPGVAGAFSYEQYF
.	TRBD1	TRBV27	TRBJ1-2	TGTGCCAGCAGTTTCGGCAGGGGGACTAACTATGGCTACACCTTC	CASSFGRGTNYGYTF
few	TRBD1	TRBV7-3	TRBJ1-6	TGTGCCAGCAGCTTCTCCGGGACAGCGAATTCACCCCTCCACTTT	CASSFSGTANSPLHF
.	.	TRBV9	TRBJ1-2	TGTGCCAGCAGCGGAACAGCAACGACGAACTATGGCTACACCTTC	CASSGTATTNYGYTF
.	TRBD2	TRBV6-1	TRBJ2-3	TGTGCCAGCAGTGAAATGAGGCAGGCGGGAGCGCAGTATTTT	CASSEMRQAGAQYF
.	.	TRBV7-8	TRBJ1-2	TGTGCCAGCAGCTTACGGGATGGCTACACCTTC	CASSLRDGYTF
.	TRBD1	TRBV9	TRBJ2-5	TGTGCCAGCAGCGCGGGACAGGGGGTAGAGACCCAGTACTTC	CASSAGQGVETQYF
.	.	TRBV5-1	TRBJ2-2	TGCGCCAGCAGCCCGGGACGGCCGAACACCGGGGAGCTGTTTTTT	CASSPGRPNTGELFF
.	TRBD2	TRBV4-3	TRBJ2-3	TGCGCCAGCAGCCAGACTAGCGGGATAAGCCGCACAGATACGCAGTATTTT	CASSQTSGISRTDTQYF
many	TRBD1	TRBV19	TRBJ1-2	TGTGCCAGTAGTATTGAAGGGGGCTTCTATGGCTACACCTTC	CASSIEGGFYGYTF
once	.	TRBV6-1	TRBJ2-7	TGTGCCAGCAGACTTGGTCCAGTGGCCTACGAGCAGTACTTC	CASRLGPVAYEQYF
.	.	TRBV7-9	TRBJ1-1	TGTGCCAGCAGCTTAGGTGAGGGGTTTATGAACACTGAAGCTTTCTTT	CASSLGEGFMNTEAFF
.	.	TRBV10-3	TRBJ1-1	TGTGCCATCAGTGACGGGCAGGGTACCACTGAAGCTTTCTTT	CAISDGQGTTEAFF
.	.	TRBV6-4	TRBJ2-3	TGTGCCAGCAGCCTAACTGAGGCAGATACGCAGTATTTT	CASSLTEADTQYF
.	TRBD2	TRBV19	TRBJ2-1	TGTGCCAGTAGTGGACTAGCGGTATACAATGAGCAGTTCTTC	CASSGLAVYNEQFF
.	.	TRBV12-2	TRBJ2-4	TGTGCAAGTCGCCTACCCCCCGAGTGGCGCAGACATTTACTAGCCAAAAACATTCAGTACTTC	CASRLPPEWRRHLLAKNIQYF
.	TRBD2	TRBV27	TRBJ2-1	TGTGCCAGCAGGTCAGCGGGGGGGGGCTACAATGAGCAGTTCTTC	CASRSAGGGYNEQFF
.	.	TRBV29-1	TRBJ1-1	TGCAGCGTCCGGAGTCCGAACACTGAAGCTTTCTTT	CSVRSPNTEAFF
.	.	TRBV4-1	TRBJ2-7	TGCGCCAGCAGCCGGGGAGGGGGGGAAAACTACGAGCAGTACTTC	CASSRGGGENYEQYF
.	.	TRBV5-6	TRBJ1-1	TGTGCCACCGCAATTTGGGGGGTATCAGGGGCTTTCTTT	CATAIWGVSGAFF
.	.	TRBV7-2	TRBJ2-5	TGTGCCAGCAGCTCACAGTCTAACCGGCCTCAAGAGACCCAGTACTTC	CASSSQSNRPQETQYF
.	.	TRBV19	TRBJ1-3	TGTGCCAGTAGTAGAGGGGACGGACCTGGAAACACCATATATTTT	CASSRGDGPGNTIYF
.	.	TRBV7-2	TRBJ2-7	TGTGCCAGCAGCTTATCTGCGAGCTCCTACGAGCAGTACTTC	CASSLSASSYEQYF
.	.	TRBV7-2	TRBJ2-5	TGTGTCAGCAGCATCGACAGGAAAGAGACCCAGTACTTC	CVSSIDRKETQYF
.	TRBD2	TRBV6-5	TRBJ2-7	TGTGCCAGCAGGTCTGGACTAGCGGTCATGTACGAGCAGTACTTC	CASRSGLAVMYEQYF
.	.	TRBV2	TRBJ2-1	TGTGCCAGCAGTGAACGGAATGAGCAGTTCTTC	CASSERNEQFF
.	.	TRBV9	TRBJ2-2	TGTGCCAGCAGCGGTCGAAACACCGGGGAGCTGTTTTTT	CASSGRNTGELFF
.	TRBD2	TRBV7-9	TRBJ2-4	TGTGCCAGCAGCGGGACTAGCACGAACATTCAGTACTTC	CASSGTSTNIQYF
.	.	TRBV7-2	TRBJ1-2	TGTGCCAGCAGCCCTCGGGTAGGGGCCTTC	CASSPRVGAF
few	.	TRBV10-1	TRBJ2-3	TGCGCCAGCAGCCCTGGTGGGGATACGCAGTATTTT	CASSPGGDTQYF
.	TRBD2	TRBV28	TRBJ2-5	TGTGCCAGCAGGGCTAGCGGGGGGGCAGAGACCCAGTACTTC	CASRASGGAETQYF
.	.	TRBV19	TRBJ2-7	TGTGCCAGTAACGCTGGTAGCGGAGGCTCCTACGAGCAGTACTTC	CASNAGSGGSYEQYF
.	TRBD1	TRBV2	TRBJ2-5	TGTGCCAGCAGTTTACAGGGGTTAGGGACCCAGTACTTC	CASSLQGLGTQYF
.	TRBD1	TRBV5-1	TRBJ2-5	TGCGCCAGCGGGGTGGGACAGGGTCAAGAGACCCAGTACTTC	CASGVGQGQETQYF